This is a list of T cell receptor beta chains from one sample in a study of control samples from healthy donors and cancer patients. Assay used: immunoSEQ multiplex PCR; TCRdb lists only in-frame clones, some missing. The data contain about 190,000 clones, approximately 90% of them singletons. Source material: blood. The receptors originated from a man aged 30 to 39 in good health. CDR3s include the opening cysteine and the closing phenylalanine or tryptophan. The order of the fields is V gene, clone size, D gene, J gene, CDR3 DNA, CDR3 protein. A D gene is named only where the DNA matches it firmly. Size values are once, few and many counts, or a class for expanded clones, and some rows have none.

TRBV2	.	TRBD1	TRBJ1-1	TGTGCCGGTGGAGGACAGGGTAATACTGAAGCTTTCTTT	CAGGGQGNTEAFF
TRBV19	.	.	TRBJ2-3	TGTGCCAGTAGTGCAGGGCGTACCACAGATACGCAGTATTTT	CASSAGRTTDTQYF
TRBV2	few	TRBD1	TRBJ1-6	TGTGCCAGCACTAGGGAGACAGGGGATAATTCACCCCTCCACTTT	CASTRETGDNSPLHF
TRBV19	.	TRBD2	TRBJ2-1	TGTGCCAGTAGTACCCTAGGACTAGCGGGGCACAATGAGCAGTTCTTC	CASSTLGLAGHNEQFF
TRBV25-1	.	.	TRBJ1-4	TGTGCCAGCAGTGAAGGATTTAGTCGAGGGTCGGCTAATGAAAAACTGTTTTTT	CASSEGFSRGSANEKLFF
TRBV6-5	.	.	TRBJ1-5	TGTGCCAGCACCCGCAATCAGCCCCAGCATTTT	CASTRNQPQHF
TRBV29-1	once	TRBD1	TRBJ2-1	TGCAGCGTTGACAGGGGGAATGAGCAGTTCTTC	CSVDRGNEQFF
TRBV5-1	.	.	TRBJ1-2	TGCGCCAGCAGCTTGGCAGGGGAGCGGAACTATGGCTACACCTTC	CASSLAGERNYGYTF
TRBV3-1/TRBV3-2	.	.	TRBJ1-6	TGTGCCAGCAGCCAAGACTCGCGTTATAATTCACCCCTCCACTTT	CASSQDSRYNSPLHF
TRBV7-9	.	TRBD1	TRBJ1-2	TGTGCCAGCAGCTTAGCTCCTGGACAGGCGGAGGGTGGCTACACCTTC	CASSLAPGQAEGGYTF
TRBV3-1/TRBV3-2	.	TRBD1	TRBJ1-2	TGTGCCAGCAGCCAAGATCTTTGGACAGGCTATGGCTACACCTTC	CASSQDLWTGYGYTF
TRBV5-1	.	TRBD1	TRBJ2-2	TGCGCCAGCAGCTTGGTGGCAGGGGGAGCCGGGGAGCTGTTTTTT	CASSLVAGGAGELFF
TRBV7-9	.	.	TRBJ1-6	TGTGCCAGCAGCTATTCGACCCGTTTCCTCCACTTT	CASSYSTRFLHF
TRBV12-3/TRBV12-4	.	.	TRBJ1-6	TGTGCCAGCAGTAGCGGAGGGCGCTCACCCCTCCACTTT	CASSSGGRSPLHF
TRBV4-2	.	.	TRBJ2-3	TGTGCCAGCAGCCAAGATGGGAACCCGCAGTATTTT	CASSQDGNPQYF
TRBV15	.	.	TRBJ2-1	TGTGCCACGACCTTTTTAAATGAGCAGTTCTTC	CATTFLNEQFF
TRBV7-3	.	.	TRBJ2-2	TGTGCCAGCAGCTTATACGGGGACCCGAACACCGGGGAGCTGTTTTTT	CASSLYGDPNTGELFF
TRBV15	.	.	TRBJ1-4	TGTGCCACCAGCAGAAACCCCCCTGAGGGGGGTGAAAAACTGTTTTTT	CATSRNPPEGGEKLFF
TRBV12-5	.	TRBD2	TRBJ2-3	TGTGCTAGTGGTTCCGTAGCGGGCTCTAGCACAGATACGCAGTATTTT	CASGSVAGSSTDTQYF
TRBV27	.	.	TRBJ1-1	TGTGCCAGCAGAGCTCTCCCGACGGGCCCCACTGAAGCTTTCTTT	CASRALPTGPTEAFF
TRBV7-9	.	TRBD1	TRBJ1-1	TGTGCCAGCAGCTTAGGACAGGGGGCGAACACTGAAGCTTTCTTT	CASSLGQGANTEAFF
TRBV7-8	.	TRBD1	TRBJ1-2	TGTGCCAGCAGCGCCCGGGACAGGATTCTCTATGGCTACACCTTC	CASSARDRILYGYTF
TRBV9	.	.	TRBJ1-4	TGTGCCAGCAGCGGTTCCGGGGGGCCGGATAATGAAAAACTGTTTTTT	CASSGSGGPDNEKLFF
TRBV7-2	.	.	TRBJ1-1	TGTGCCAGCAGCTTACAGGGTCAGGCTTTCTTT	CASSLQGQAFF
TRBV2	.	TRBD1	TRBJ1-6	TGTGCCAGCAGCGCCGGGACAGCGATCAATTCACCCCTCCACTTT	CASSAGTAINSPLHF
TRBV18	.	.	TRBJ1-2	TGTGCCAGCTCACCTGCAGGGGATGGCTACACCTTC	CASSPAGDGYTF
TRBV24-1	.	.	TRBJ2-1	TGTGCCACCAGTGATTCCAGGAGGGGGTACAATGAGCAGTTCTTC	CATSDSRRGYNEQFF
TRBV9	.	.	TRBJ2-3	TGTGCCAGCAGCGTATCAGAAGCCCCAGATACGCAGTATTTT	CASSVSEAPDTQYF
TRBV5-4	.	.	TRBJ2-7	TGTGCCAGCAGCTTGGTACTCGCAGGGGTGTCTTACGAGCAGTACTTC	CASSLVLAGVSYEQYF
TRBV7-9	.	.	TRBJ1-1	TGTGCCAGCATCCGCGATTCGGGAGCGAACACTGAAGCTTTCTTT	CASIRDSGANTEAFF
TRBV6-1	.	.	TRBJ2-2	TGTGCCAGCAGTGAGGGACCCTCAGGGGGGGAGCTGTTTTTT	CASSEGPSGGELFF
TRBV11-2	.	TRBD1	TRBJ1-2	TGTGCCAGCAGCTTAGGTACAGGGGATGGCTACACCTTC	CASSLGTGDGYTF
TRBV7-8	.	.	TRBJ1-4	TGTGCCAGCAGCCGAAAAGGGGGTGCAACTAATGAAAAACTGTTTTTT	CASSRKGGATNEKLFF
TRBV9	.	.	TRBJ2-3	TGTGCCAGCAGCGTAGGTTGGGGGCGCGGAGATACGCAGTATTTT	CASSVGWGRGDTQYF
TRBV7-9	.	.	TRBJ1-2	TGTGCCAGCAGCTCCGGGACAATGGAGCGGGGCTACACCTTC	CASSSGTMERGYTF
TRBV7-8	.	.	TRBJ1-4	TGTGCCAGCAGCTTAGGGACGTGGGGGAATGAAAAACTGTTTTTT	CASSLGTWGNEKLFF
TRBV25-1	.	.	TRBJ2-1	TGTGCCAGCAGTGGCCAACCCCGGACAGAGGACAATGAGCAGTTCTTC	CASSGQPRTEDNEQFF
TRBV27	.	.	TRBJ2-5	TGTGCCAGCAGTTTATTGGCTTCTTGGGGGCTCAAAGAGACCCAGTACTTC	CASSLLASWGLKETQYF
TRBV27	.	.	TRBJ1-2	TGTGCCAGCAGGCCGACGGGGGCCAACTATGGCTACACCTTC	CASRPTGANYGYTF
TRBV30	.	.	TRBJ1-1	TGTGCCTGGAGTTTAACCCTCACGGGGAACACTGAAGCTTTCTTT	CAWSLTLTGNTEAFF
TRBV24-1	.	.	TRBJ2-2	TGTGCCACCAGTGATTGGGTTTACACCGGGGAGCTGTTTTTT	CATSDWVYTGELFF
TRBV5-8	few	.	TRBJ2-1	TGTGCCAGCAGGTCCAGGGGGGCTAACAATGAGCAGTTCTTC	CASRSRGANNEQFF